This TCR beta chain was observed in a study of blood T cells in healthy people across ages. Study-level results: Calculation of diversity from one million T cells yielded estimates considered to be underestimates.

Points on this clonotype: Its antigen is unidentified.

The use of a sample-barcoded 5' primer and a J-beta primer mix characterized a second PCR of roughly 6 to 11 cycles. Each CDR3 protein gets one entry after TCRdb re-called the 5' RACE reads with MiXCR. The sample lists about 320,000 distinct CDR3 sequences; roughly a quarter were seen once. The TCR originated in a woman in her seventies in good health. Sequencing was done on a sample of blood.

CDR3 sequence (DNA): TGCGCCAGCAGCTTACCGGGACACGGCCGGCAAGAGACCCAGTACTTC. Translation gives CASSLPGHGRQETQYF. This rearrangement joins TRBV5-1 to TRBJ2-5, with D perhaps TRBD1 (6 bases). CDR1 is SGHRS, CDR2 YFSETQ, per germline. V lost 2 bases, J lost 2 bases, and 16 bases lay in between. The CDR3 spans 16 residues. Drawing the rest from reference TRBV5-1 and TRBJ2-5, the complete variable domain is KAGVTQTPRYLIKTRGQQVTLSCSPISGHRSVSWYQQTPGQGLQFLFEYFSETQRNKGNFPGRFSGRQFSNSRSEMNVSTLELGDSALYLCASSLPGHGRQETQYFGPGTRLLVL.